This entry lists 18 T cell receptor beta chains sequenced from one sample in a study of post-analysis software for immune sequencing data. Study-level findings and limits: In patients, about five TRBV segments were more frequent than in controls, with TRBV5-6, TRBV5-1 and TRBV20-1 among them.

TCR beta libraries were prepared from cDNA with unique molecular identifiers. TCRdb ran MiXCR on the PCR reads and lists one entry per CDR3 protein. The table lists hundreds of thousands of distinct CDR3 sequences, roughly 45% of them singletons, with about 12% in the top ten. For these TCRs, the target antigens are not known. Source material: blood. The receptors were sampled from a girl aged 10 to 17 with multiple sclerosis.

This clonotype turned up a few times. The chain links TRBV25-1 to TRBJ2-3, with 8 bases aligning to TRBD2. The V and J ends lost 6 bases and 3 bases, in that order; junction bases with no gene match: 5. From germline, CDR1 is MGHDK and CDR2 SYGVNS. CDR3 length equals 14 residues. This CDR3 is CASSGGVGTDTQYF. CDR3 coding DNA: TGTGCCAGCAGCGGGGGGGTCGGAACAGATACGCAGTATTTT.

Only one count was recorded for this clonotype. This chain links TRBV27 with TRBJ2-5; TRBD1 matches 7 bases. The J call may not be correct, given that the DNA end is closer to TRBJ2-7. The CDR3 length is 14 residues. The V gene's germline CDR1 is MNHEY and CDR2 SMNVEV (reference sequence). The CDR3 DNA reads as TGTGCCAGCAGTCAATTGACAGGGCTGGTCGAGCAGTACTTC. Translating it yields CASSQLTGLVEQYF.

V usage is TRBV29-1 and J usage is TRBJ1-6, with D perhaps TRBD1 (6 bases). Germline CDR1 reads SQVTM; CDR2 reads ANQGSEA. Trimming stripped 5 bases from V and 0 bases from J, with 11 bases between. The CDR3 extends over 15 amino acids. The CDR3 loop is CSVTTGSSYNSPLHF. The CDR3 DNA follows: TGCAGCGTTACTACAGGGAGCTCCTATAATTCACCCCTCCACTTT.

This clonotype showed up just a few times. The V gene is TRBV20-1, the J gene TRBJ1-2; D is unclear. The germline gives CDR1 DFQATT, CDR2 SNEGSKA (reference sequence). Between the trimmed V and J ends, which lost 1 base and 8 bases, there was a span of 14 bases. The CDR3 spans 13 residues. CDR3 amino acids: CSARAGQVRGYTF. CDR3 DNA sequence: TGCAGTGCTAGAGCGGGTCAGGTCCGGGGCTACACCTTC.

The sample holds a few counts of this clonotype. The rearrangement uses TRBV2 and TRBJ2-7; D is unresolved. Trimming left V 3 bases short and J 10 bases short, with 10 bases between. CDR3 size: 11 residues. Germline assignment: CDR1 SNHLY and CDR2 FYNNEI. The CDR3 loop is CASSDWGTQYF. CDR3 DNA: TGTGCCAGCAGTGATTGGGGAACCCAGTACTTC.

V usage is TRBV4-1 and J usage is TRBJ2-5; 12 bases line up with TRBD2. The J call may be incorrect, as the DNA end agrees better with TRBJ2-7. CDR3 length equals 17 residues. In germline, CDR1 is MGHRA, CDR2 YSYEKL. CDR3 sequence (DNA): TGCGCCAGCAGCCACATGACTGGACTAGCGGGGTCCTACGAGCAGTACTTC. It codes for CASSHMTGLAGSYEQYF.

The CDR3 nucleotides read TGCAGCGTTGAAAAGACGAGGACAGGGGGGAATGAGCAGTTCTTC. Amino acids: CSVEKTRTGGNEQFF. V gene TRBV29-1 combines with J gene TRBJ2-1; 10 bases map to TRBD1. The CDR3 is 15 amino acids. The germline V gene has CDR1 SQVTM and CDR2 ANQGSEA. V gave up 2 bases and J gave up 7 bases; unmatched junction bases: 8.

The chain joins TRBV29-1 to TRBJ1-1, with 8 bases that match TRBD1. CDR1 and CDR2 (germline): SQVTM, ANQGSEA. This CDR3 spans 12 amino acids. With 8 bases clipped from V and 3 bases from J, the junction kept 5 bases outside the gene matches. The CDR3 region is CSYRQGYTEAFF. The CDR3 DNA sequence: TGCAGCTACAGACAGGGGTACACTGAAGCTTTCTTT.

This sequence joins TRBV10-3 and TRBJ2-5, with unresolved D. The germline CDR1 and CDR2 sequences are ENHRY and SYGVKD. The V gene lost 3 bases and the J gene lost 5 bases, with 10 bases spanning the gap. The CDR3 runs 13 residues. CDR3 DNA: TGTGCCATCAGTGATGGGGATGTGGAGACCCAGTACTTC. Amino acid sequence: CAISDGDVETQYF.

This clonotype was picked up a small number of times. CDR3 bases: TGTGCCAGCAGTGGTCGCGGCAACTACGAGCAGTACTTC. It is translated as CASSGRGNYEQYF. The rearrangement uses TRBV6-5 and TRBJ2-7; D is unclear. V gave up 5 bases and J gave up 3 bases, with 11 bases separating them. In germline, CDR1 is MNHEY, CDR2 SVGAGI. CDR3 length equals 13 residues.

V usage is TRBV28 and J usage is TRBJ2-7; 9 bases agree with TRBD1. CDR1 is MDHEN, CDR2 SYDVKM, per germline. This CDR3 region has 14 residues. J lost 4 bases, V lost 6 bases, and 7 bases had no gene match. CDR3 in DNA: TGTGCCAGCAGGTCGTCGGGACAGGGATACGAGCAGTACTTC. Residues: CASRSSGQGYEQYF.

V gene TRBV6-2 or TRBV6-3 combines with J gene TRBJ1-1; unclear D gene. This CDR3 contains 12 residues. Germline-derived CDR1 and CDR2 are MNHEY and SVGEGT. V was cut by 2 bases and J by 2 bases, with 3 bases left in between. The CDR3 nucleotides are TGTGCCAGCAGTTACGCAAACACTGAAGCTTTCTTT. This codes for CASSYANTEAFF.

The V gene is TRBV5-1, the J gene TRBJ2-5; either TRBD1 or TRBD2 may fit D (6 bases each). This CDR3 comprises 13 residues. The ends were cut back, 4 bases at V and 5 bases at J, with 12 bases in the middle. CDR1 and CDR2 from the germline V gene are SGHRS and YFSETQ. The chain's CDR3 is CASSPGAWETQYF. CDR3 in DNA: TGCGCCAGCAGCCCGGGGGCGTGGGAGACCCAGTACTTC.

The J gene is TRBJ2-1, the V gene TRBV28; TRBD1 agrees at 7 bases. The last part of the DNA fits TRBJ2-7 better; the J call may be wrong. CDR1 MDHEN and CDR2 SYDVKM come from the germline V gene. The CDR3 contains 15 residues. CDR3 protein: CASSFKGTVCDEQYF. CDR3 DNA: TGTGCCAGCAGTTTCAAGGGGACAGTCTGCGACGAGCAGTACTTC.

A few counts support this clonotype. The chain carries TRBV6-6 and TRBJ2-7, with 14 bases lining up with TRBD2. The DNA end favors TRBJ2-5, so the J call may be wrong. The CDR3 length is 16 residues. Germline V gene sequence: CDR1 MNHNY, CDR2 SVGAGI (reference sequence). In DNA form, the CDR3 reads TGTGCCACTCAACAACCGGGACTAGCGGGAGCAGAGACCCAGTACTTC. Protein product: CATQQPGLAGAETQYF.

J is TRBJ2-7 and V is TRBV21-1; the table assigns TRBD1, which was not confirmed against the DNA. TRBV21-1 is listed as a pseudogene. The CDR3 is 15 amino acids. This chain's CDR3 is CASSKEGGGSYEQYF. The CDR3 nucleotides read TGTGCCAGCAGCAAGGAGGGGGGGGGCTCCTACGAGCAGTACTTC.

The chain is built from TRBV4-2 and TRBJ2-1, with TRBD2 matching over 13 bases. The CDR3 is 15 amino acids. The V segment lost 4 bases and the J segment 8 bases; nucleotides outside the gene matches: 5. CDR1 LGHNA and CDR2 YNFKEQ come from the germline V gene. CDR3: CASSPGLAGSHEQFF. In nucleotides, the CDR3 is TGTGCCAGCAGCCCGGGACTAGCGGGATCCCATGAGCAGTTCTTC.

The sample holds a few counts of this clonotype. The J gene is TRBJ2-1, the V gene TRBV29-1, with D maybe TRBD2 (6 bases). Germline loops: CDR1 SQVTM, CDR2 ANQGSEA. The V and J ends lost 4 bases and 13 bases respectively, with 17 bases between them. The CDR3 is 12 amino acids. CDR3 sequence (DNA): TGCAGCGTTGGAGACGGCGGGATGGAACAGTTCTTC. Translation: CSVGDGGMEQFF.